Below are 20 T cell receptor beta chains sequenced from a single sample in a study of OX40 agonist ivuxolimab in advanced cancers. Profiled with immunoSEQ multiplex PCR; TCRdb holds only in-frame clones, not every one. The sample lists about 70,000 clones; approximately 78% were seen once. Source: CD4+ or CD8+ T cells sorted from blood, taken in a trial of the OX40 agonist ivuxolimab. The source is an adult with an advanced solid tumor such as melanoma, head and neck, liver or kidney cancer.

The J gene is TRBJ2-7, the V gene TRBV7-2, with D possibly TRBD1 on 5 matching bases. Trimming took 6 bases from V and 2 from J, leaving 14 bases between them. CDR3 length: 14 residues. The germline V gene has CDR1 SGHTA and CDR2 FQGNSA. The DNA for the CDR3 is TGTGCCAGCAGTACCCACAGGAAAGCCTACGAGCAGTACTTC. It is translated as CASSTHRKAYEQYF.

This clone has just one count. V is TRBV7-9 and J is TRBJ2-3, with D hard to call. Trimming took off 6 bases at V and 0 bases at J, with 4 bases between the two ends. CDR3 length: 12 amino acids. The germline V gene has CDR1 SEHNR and CDR2 FQNEAQ (reference sequence). CDR3 amino acids: CASSSSTDTQYF. The DNA for the CDR3 is TGTGCCAGCAGTTCTAGCACAGATACGCAGTATTTT. Combining the CDR3 with reference TRBV7-9 and TRBJ2-3 gives the whole variable domain DTGVSQNPRHKITKRGQNVTFRCDPISEHNRLYWYRQTLGQGPEFLTYFQNEAQLEKSRLLSDRFSAERPKGSFSTLEIQRTEQGDSAMYLCASSSSTDTQYFGPGTRLTVL.

V gene TRBV19 combines with J gene TRBJ1-1; 7 nucleotides line up with TRBD1. The CDR3 runs 14 residues. From germline, CDR1 is LNHDA and CDR2 SQIVND (reference sequence). Trimming took 7 bases from V and 0 from J; bases not matched to a gene: 5. The CDR3 reads CASKGTVMNTEAFF. CDR3 sequence (DNA): TGTGCCAGTAAGGGGACAGTCATGAACACTGAAGCTTTCTTT.

This rearrangement joins TRBV4-2 to TRBJ1-2, with D tentatively TRBD1 (6 bases). The germline V gene has CDR1 LGHNA and CDR2 YNFKEQ. The CDR3 spans 18 residues. The germline V and J ends were trimmed by 0 bases and 6 bases, with 23 bases remaining between them. The CDR3 DNA follows: TGTGCCAGCAGCCAAGATCTACAGGGCCGTAAAAACGAACATGGCTACACCTTC. Translating gives CASSQDLQGRKNEHGYTF.

V usage is TRBV2 and J usage is TRBJ1-2; possibly TRBD1 for D (5 bases). The CDR3 has 13 amino acids. V lost 3 bases and J 6 bases, leaving 11 bases between the germline ends. Per the germline V gene, CDR1 is SNHLY and CDR2 is FYNNEI. CDR3 residues: CASSEGRTNGYTF. DNA for the CDR3: TGTGCCAGCAGTGAGGGACGTACCAATGGCTACACCTTC.

The chain recombines TRBV9 with TRBJ1-6; tentative D call: TRBD1 (6 bases). With 3 bases removed from V and 8 bases from J, the gap between germline ends came to 18 bases. The CDR3 contains 16 residues. The germline V gene has CDR1 SGDLS and CDR2 YYNGEE. The CDR3, as DNA: TGTGCCAGCAGCGCCTCTGGGGGGGCGCTGGATTCACCCCTCCACTTT. As protein: CASSASGGALDSPLHF.

The chain uses TRBV27 and TRBJ1-2; TRBD1 is a possible D gene (5 bases). The V end lost 3 bases, the J end lost 8 bases, and 16 bases lay between the germline ends. Germline-derived CDR1 and CDR2 are MNHEY and SMNVEV (reference sequence). The CDR3 extends over 14 amino acids. The CDR3: CASSFSRAPGGYTF. DNA for the CDR3: TGTGCCAGCAGTTTCAGCAGGGCCCCTGGAGGCTACACCTTC.

The gene calls are TRBV5-1 and TRBJ1-2; 10 bases line up with TRBD1. CDR1 SGHRS and CDR2 YFSETQ come from the germline V gene. CDR3 length: 15 amino acids. The V gene end was trimmed by 4 bases and the J gene end by 4 bases; junction bases not matched to a gene: 7. Written as DNA, the CDR3 is TGCGCCAGCAGCGCAGGGACAGGGGCCGTCTATGGCTACACCTTC. Protein product: CASSAGTGAVYGYTF.

The V and J genes are TRBV29-1 and TRBJ2-5, with TRBD1 matching 7 bases. CDR1 and CDR2 from the germline V gene are SQVTM and ANQGSEA. V shed 3 bases and J 2 bases; nucleotides not matched to a gene: 6. The CDR3 runs 14 residues. The CDR3 region is CSVDPPGQQETQYF. The CDR3 coding sequence is TGCAGCGTTGATCCACCGGGACAGCAAGAGACCCAGTACTTC.

The V call is TRBV19, the J call TRBJ1-4; TRBD1 is a possible D gene (5 bases). V was cut by 1 base and J by 5 bases, with 14 bases left in between. Germline assignment: CDR1 LNHDA and CDR2 SQIVND (reference sequence). The CDR3 covers 16 residues. CDR3 sequence (DNA): TGTGCCAGTAGTATAGGGTGGGGGGTCGCAAATGAAAAACTGTTTTTT. As protein: CASSIGWGVANEKLFF.

The chain uses TRBV5-6 and TRBJ2-5, with TRBD2 matching 7 bases. With 3 bases clipped from V and 2 bases from J, the junction kept 7 bases outside the gene matches. From germline, CDR1 is SGHDT and CDR2 YYEEEE. CDR3 length: 15 amino acids. CDR3 residues: CASSSQRGDQETQYF. Here the CDR3 DNA reads TGTGCCAGCAGCTCACAGCGGGGAGATCAAGAGACCCAGTACTTC. Full variable domain (outside the CDR3, taken from reference TRBV5-6 and TRBJ2-5): DAGVTQSPTHLIKTRGQQVTLRCSPKSGHDTVSWYQQALGQGPQFIFQYYEEEERQRGNFPDRFSGHQFPNYSSELNVNALLLGDSALYLCASSSQRGDQETQYFGPGTRLLVL.

This sequence joins TRBV27 and TRBJ1-2; D perhaps matches TRBD1 (6 bases). Trimming shortened V by 4 bases and J by 6 bases, and 15 bases separated the two germline ends. The CDR3 consists of 14 residues. Germline V gene sequence: CDR1 MNHEY, CDR2 SMNVEV (reference sequence). CDR3 protein: CASSSRNRVDGYTF. The CDR3 coding sequence is TGTGCCAGCAGTTCACGGAACAGGGTCGATGGCTACACCTTC.

This chain links TRBV11-2 with TRBJ2-2; 7 nucleotides match TRBD2. The CDR3 totals 19 residues. V was pared by 5 bases and J by 5 bases, with 20 bases of the junction left unmatched. Per germline, CDR1 SGHAT and CDR2 FQNNGV. The CDR3 spells CASSPTRSGVRASTGELFF. DNA of the CDR3: TGTGCCAGCAGCCCCACTAGAAGCGGGGTCAGGGCATCTACCGGGGAGCTGTTTTTT.

Only a few counts were recorded for this clone. The V and J genes are TRBV5-4 and TRBJ1-1, with D uncertain. There are 14 residues in the CDR3. Trimming shortened V by 0 bases and J by 2 bases, and 8 bases separated the two germline ends. Germline CDR1 is SGHNT and CDR2 is YYREEE (reference sequence). The chain's CDR3 is CASSLDPGNTEAFF. The CDR3, as DNA: TGTGCCAGCAGCTTGGATCCGGGAAACACTGAAGCTTTCTTT.

This rearrangement joins TRBV5-1 to TRBJ2-1; no clear D gene. Trimming took 4 bases from V and 7 from J, leaving 18 bases between them. This CDR3 region has 15 residues. Germline V gene data show CDR1 as SGHRS and CDR2 as YFSETQ. The CDR3 spells CASSPETDFPNEQFF. The CDR3 DNA sequence: TGCGCCAGCAGCCCCGAGACGGATTTTCCTAATGAGCAGTTCTTC.

The table lists this clone with a few counts. V and J are TRBV5-1 and TRBJ2-7; 8 nucleotides line up with TRBD1. Germline CDR1 is SGHRS and CDR2 is YFSETQ. The CDR3 is made up of 15 amino acids. The trim removed 0 bases at V and 6 bases at J, leaving 8 bases unmatched. CDR3 amino acids: CASSLEIRTGGEQYF. The CDR3 DNA reads as TGCGCCAGCAGCTTGGAGATAAGAACAGGGGGCGAGCAGTACTTC.

The rearrangement links TRBV18 to TRBJ1-6, with D possibly being TRBD1 (5 bases). Germline lookup yields CDR1 KGHSH and CDR2 LQKENI. V was cut by 2 bases and J by 10 bases, with 12 bases left in between. CDR3 length equals 14 residues. The chain's CDR3 is CASSPSREGSPLHF. The CDR3 DNA sequence: TGTGCCAGCTCACCAAGCAGGGAAGGCTCACCCCTCCACTTT.

This clone was found a few times. Additional DNA sequences in this sample encode the identical CDR3. This sequence joins TRBV5-4 and TRBJ2-7, with D perhaps matching TRBD1 or TRBD2 (5 bases each). This CDR3 is 15 amino acids long. The germline V and J ends were trimmed by 5 bases and 0 bases, with 15 bases remaining between them. Per the germline V gene, CDR1 is SGHNT and CDR2 is YYREEE (reference sequence). In nucleotides, the CDR3 is TGTGCCAGCAGTTCCGGGACCCTAAGCTCCTACGAGCAGTACTTC. It specifies CASSSGTLSSYEQYF.

This sequence joins TRBV10-1 and TRBJ1-1; the match to TRBD1 covers 8 bases. V was pared by 7 bases and J by 0 bases, with 10 bases of the junction left unmatched. Germline V gives CDR1 WNHNN, CDR2 SYGVQD (reference sequence). The CDR3 contains 16 residues. The CDR3 DNA reads TGCGCCAGCATTGCGCTGGGACAGGAGATGAACACTGAAGCTTTCTTT. This gives the protein CASIALGQEMNTEAFF.

Only one count was recorded for this clone. The V gene is TRBV27, the J gene TRBJ1-5, with 7 bases aligning to TRBD1. This CDR3 contains 14 residues. The junction had 9 bases not matched to a gene; V was cut back by 6 bases and J by 7 bases. Germline CDR1 and CDR2: MNHEY and SMNVEV (reference sequence). Here the CDR3 DNA reads TGTGCCAGCAGAAGCCCACAGGGGAGCCAGCCCCAGCATTTT. It translates to CASRSPQGSQPQHF.